Detailed here is one T cell receptor beta chain. As yet, its antigen is unknown. The sample belongs to a study of CXCR3-negative and CXCR3-positive naive CD8 T cells. Triplicate sorts, over 250,000 cells apiece, were made for each CD8+ T cell subset. The CDR3 extends over 15 amino acids. Regarding the study as a whole: The TRB CDR3s that CXCR3-positive naive cells carried were more hydrophobic than those of CXCR3-negative naive cells. Naive subsets showed comparable surface CD5, and TCR interaction strength was also inferred from TRB CDR3 physicochemistry. Freshly isolated PBMCs were used in most assays, given partial CXCR3 loss after freezing.

UMI labels and 5' RACE were used to prepare the TRB cDNA libraries. TCRdb reprocessed the 5' RACE reads and stores each CDR3 protein as one record, lacking DNA. The sample has about 130,000 distinct CDR3 sequences. The chain uses TRBV12-3 or TRBV12-4 and TRBJ1-5. Material: naive CXCR3- CD8+ T cells from blood. As to subset: CD45RO-CCR7+CD27+CD95- naive CD8+ T cells lacking CXCR3 (TNR3-). The clonotype was recovered from a human donor in good health. Some clones in this sample may be carry-over from other donors' samples. The CDR3 sequence is CASSLYEGGEQPQHF.